A selection of T cell receptor beta chains follows, all from one sample in a study of cytotoxic CD8 clonotypes in ibrutinib-treated CLL. Assay: immunoSEQ multiplex PCR; the TCRdb copy retains only in-frame clones and omits some. The sample yields around 16,000 clones, 68% seen once. Source: PBMCs, taken before ibrutinib treatment. The origin of the receptors is a human donor with chronic lymphocytic leukemia. CDR3s include the opening cysteine and the closing phenylalanine or tryptophan. The D gene is left open where the match is weak. Clone size is shown for a subset of rows, as once, few, many or a class of expanded clone.

D gene: .
J gene: TRBJ2-3
clone size: .
V gene: TRBV7-8
CDR3 protein: CASSLARKPPTTDTQYF
CDR3 DNA: TGTGCCAGCAGCTTAGCTCGCAAACCACCCACCACAGATACGCAGTATTTT

D gene: .
J gene: TRBJ1-2
clone size: .
V gene: TRBV5-1
CDR3 protein: CASSSGPGANYGYTF
CDR3 DNA: TGCGCCAGCAGCTCCGGACCAGGAGCTAACTATGGCTACACCTTC

D gene: .
J gene: TRBJ1-2
clone size: .
V gene: TRBV6-6
CDR3 protein: CASSYYRRGYTF
CDR3 DNA: TGTGCCAGCAGTTACTATCGACGCGGCTACACCTTC

D gene: .
J gene: TRBJ2-4
clone size: .
V gene: TRBV10-3
CDR3 protein: CAISESGPFGAKNIQYF
CDR3 DNA: TGTGCCATCAGTGAGTCTGGACCCTTCGGAGCCAAAAACATTCAGTACTTC

D gene: TRBD1
J gene: TRBJ2-1
clone size: .
V gene: TRBV7-9
CDR3 protein: CASSFGTGVNNEQFF
CDR3 DNA: TGTGCCAGCTCCTTCGGGACAGGGGTCAACAATGAGCAGTTCTTC

D gene: .
J gene: TRBJ2-3
clone size: .
V gene: TRBV16
CDR3 protein: CASKSGPSTDTQYF
CDR3 DNA: TGTGCCAGCAAGTCAGGGCCAAGCACAGATACGCAGTATTTT

D gene: .
J gene: TRBJ1-3
clone size: .
V gene: TRBV13
CDR3 protein: CASSFTGTFSGNTIYF
CDR3 DNA: TGTGCCAGCAGCTTTACCGGGACTTTCTCTGGAAACACCATATATTTT

D gene: TRBD1
J gene: TRBJ2-7
clone size: .
V gene: TRBV11-3
CDR3 protein: CASSPPGQVYEQYF
CDR3 DNA: TGTGCCAGCAGCCCCCCCGGACAGGTCTACGAGCAGTACTTC

D gene: .
J gene: TRBJ1-5
clone size: .
V gene: TRBV1
CDR3 protein: CTSSQETGGDGGGIGQPQHF
CDR3 DNA: TGCACCAGCAGCCAAGAAACAGGGGGCGATGGAGGAGGAATTGGTCAGCCCCAGCATTTT

D gene: .
J gene: TRBJ1-1
clone size: few
V gene: TRBV2
CDR3 protein: CASSGGIIGEAFF
CDR3 DNA: TGTGCCAGCAGTGGGGGAATAATAGGAGAAGCTTTCTTT

D gene: .
J gene: TRBJ2-7
clone size: .
V gene: TRBV18
CDR3 protein: CASHPGPKPYEQYF
CDR3 DNA: TGTGCCAGTCACCCGGGACCAAAACCCTACGAGCAGTACTTC

D gene: .
J gene: TRBJ1-1
clone size: .
V gene: TRBV27
CDR3 protein: CASSFGQNTEAFF
CDR3 DNA: TGTGCCAGCAGTTTCGGGCAGAACACTGAAGCTTTCTTT

D gene: .
J gene: TRBJ1-5
clone size: few
V gene: TRBV18
CDR3 protein: CASSPSGDSNQPQHF
CDR3 DNA: TGTGCCAGCTCTCCCTCGGGGGATAGCAATCAGCCCCAGCATTTT

D gene: .
J gene: TRBJ2-7
clone size: .
V gene: TRBV2
CDR3 protein: CASSSYEQYF
CDR3 DNA: TGTGCCAGCAGCTCCTACGAGCAGTACTTC

D gene: TRBD1
J gene: TRBJ1-2
clone size: .
V gene: TRBV4-3
CDR3 protein: CASSQGTGYGYTF
CDR3 DNA: TGCGCCAGCAGCCAAGGGACAGGGTATGGCTACACCTTC

D gene: .
J gene: TRBJ2-2
clone size: once
V gene: TRBV28
CDR3 protein: CASSFGQGAGRTGELFF
CDR3 DNA: TGTGCCAGCAGTTTCGGACAAGGTGCAGGGAGGACCGGGGAGCTGTTTTTT

D gene: .
J gene: TRBJ1-3
clone size: .
V gene: TRBV30
CDR3 protein: CAWSVSRGGTKHGNTIYF
CDR3 DNA: TGTGCCTGGAGTGTCTCCAGAGGTGGAACAAAGCATGGAAACACCATATATTTT

D gene: TRBD1
J gene: TRBJ1-1
clone size: .
V gene: TRBV11-2
CDR3 protein: CASRTGTVLMNTEAFF
CDR3 DNA: TGTGCCAGCAGGACCGGGACAGTCTTAATGAACACTGAAGCTTTCTTT

D gene: .
J gene: TRBJ1-4
clone size: few
V gene: TRBV13
CDR3 protein: CASSLKGDEKLFF
CDR3 DNA: TGTGCCAGCAGCTTGAAGGGGGATGAAAAACTGTTTTTT

D gene: TRBD2
J gene: TRBJ2-7
clone size: .
V gene: TRBV6-5
CDR3 protein: CASRNGLAGWYEQYF
CDR3 DNA: TGTGCCAGCAGAAACGGACTAGCGGGGTGGTACGAGCAGTACTTC

D gene: .
J gene: TRBJ2-7
clone size: .
V gene: TRBV5-1
CDR3 protein: CASSLDPVYEQYF
CDR3 DNA: TGCGCCAGCAGCTTGGATCCAGTTTACGAGCAGTACTTC

D gene: .
J gene: TRBJ2-7
clone size: few
V gene: TRBV6-7
CDR3 protein: CASSTGEETSYEQYF
CDR3 DNA: TGTGCCAGCAGCACCGGGGAGGAGACATCCTACGAGCAGTACTTC

D gene: .
J gene: TRBJ2-1
clone size: .
V gene: TRBV5-6
CDR3 protein: CASTLPAGNNEQFF
CDR3 DNA: TGTGCCAGCACCCTGCCTGCGGGAAACAATGAGCAGTTCTTC

D gene: TRBD1
J gene: TRBJ2-3
clone size: .
V gene: TRBV2
CDR3 protein: CASKGDRITDTQYF
CDR3 DNA: TGTGCCAGCAAGGGGGACAGAATCACAGATACGCAGTATTTT

D gene: TRBD2
J gene: TRBJ2-5
clone size: .
V gene: TRBV7-2
CDR3 protein: CASTLISGGVEETQYF
CDR3 DNA: TGTGCCAGCACGCTGATTAGCGGGGGGGTGGAAGAGACCCAGTACTTC

D gene: .
J gene: TRBJ2-7
clone size: few
V gene: TRBV20-1
CDR3 protein: CSASKHEQYF
CDR3 DNA: TGCAGTGCTAGTAAGCACGAGCAGTACTTC

D gene: TRBD1
J gene: TRBJ2-7
clone size: .
V gene: TRBV9
CDR3 protein: CASSVAVTGVYEQYF
CDR3 DNA: TGTGCCAGCAGCGTAGCAGTGACAGGGGTTTACGAGCAGTACTTC

D gene: TRBD2
J gene: TRBJ2-3
clone size: .
V gene: TRBV7-8
CDR3 protein: CASSAYLAGGTDTQYF
CDR3 DNA: TGTGCCAGCAGCGCCTATCTAGCGGGGGGCACAGATACGCAGTATTTT

D gene: TRBD2
J gene: TRBJ2-2
clone size: .
V gene: TRBV29-1
CDR3 protein: CSVATSGVDGELFF
CDR3 DNA: TGCAGCGTTGCGACTAGCGGGGTGGACGGGGAGCTGTTTTTT

D gene: TRBD2
J gene: TRBJ2-3
clone size: .
V gene: TRBV11-2
CDR3 protein: CASSLPPGLVDLNTDTQYF
CDR3 DNA: TGTGCCAGCAGCTTACCTCCGGGACTAGTGGACCTAAACACAGATACGCAGTATTTT

D gene: TRBD2
J gene: TRBJ2-5
clone size: once
V gene: TRBV7-9
CDR3 protein: CASSLGRGSGETQYF
CDR3 DNA: TGTGCCAGCAGCTTAGGAAGGGGTAGCGGGGAGACCCAGTACTTC

D gene: .
J gene: TRBJ2-5
clone size: .
V gene: TRBV5-1
CDR3 protein: CASSQGGYQETQYF
CDR3 DNA: TGCGCCAGCAGCCAGGGGGGCTACCAAGAGACCCAGTACTTC

D gene: TRBD2
J gene: TRBJ2-1
clone size: .
V gene: TRBV18
CDR3 protein: CASSPRTSGENEQFF
CDR3 DNA: TGTGCCAGCTCACCAAGGACTAGCGGGGAAAATGAGCAGTTCTTC

D gene: .
J gene: TRBJ1-5
clone size: .
V gene: TRBV7-8
CDR3 protein: CASSLIAGAGNQPQHF
CDR3 DNA: TGTGCCAGCAGCTTAATTGCTGGGGCGGGGAATCAGCCCCAGCATTTT

D gene: .
J gene: TRBJ1-2
clone size: .
V gene: TRBV28
CDR3 protein: CASSGDGVGVYGYTF
CDR3 DNA: TGTGCCAGCAGCGGGGACGGCGTGGGAGTCTATGGCTACACCTTC

D gene: .
J gene: TRBJ1-1
clone size: .
V gene: TRBV6-5
CDR3 protein: CASSYSIWGAGEAFF
CDR3 DNA: TGTGCCAGCAGTTACTCGATTTGGGGCGCAGGTGAAGCTTTCTTT

D gene: .
J gene: TRBJ2-2
clone size: .
V gene: TRBV12-2
CDR3 protein: CASRLAPPAGGLAGELFF
CDR3 DNA: TGTGCAAGTCGCTTAGCTCCTCCGGCGGGGGGGCTCGCCGGGGAGCTGTTTTTT

D gene: .
J gene: TRBJ1-3
clone size: few
V gene: TRBV2
CDR3 protein: CASSDARLSGNTIYF
CDR3 DNA: TGTGCCAGCTCTGATGCCAGACTCTCTGGAAACACCATATATTTT

D gene: TRBD1
J gene: TRBJ1-4
clone size: .
V gene: TRBV2
CDR3 protein: CASRSTGGGEKLFF
CDR3 DNA: TGTGCCAGCAGGAGCACAGGGGGCGGTGAAAAACTGTTTTTT

D gene: .
J gene: TRBJ2-3
clone size: .
V gene: TRBV6-1
CDR3 protein: CASRVPGDTQYF
CDR3 DNA: TGTGCCAGCAGGGTACCAGGGGATACGCAGTATTTT

D gene: TRBD1
J gene: TRBJ2-4
clone size: .
V gene: TRBV19
CDR3 protein: CASTPRTGIRANIQYF
CDR3 DNA: TGTGCCAGTACCCCCCGGACAGGTATTAGGGCAAACATTCAGTACTTC

D gene: .
J gene: TRBJ1-4
clone size: once
V gene: TRBV11-2
CDR3 protein: CASSLDLKGGNEKLFF
CDR3 DNA: TGTGCCAGCAGCTTAGATCTTAAGGGGGGGAATGAAAAACTGTTTTTT

D gene: .
J gene: TRBJ1-5
clone size: .
V gene: TRBV23-1
CDR3 protein: CASSLTGSQPQHF
CDR3 DNA: TGCGCCAGCAGTCTAACAGGGTCTCAGCCCCAGCATTTT

D gene: .
J gene: TRBJ2-1
clone size: .
V gene: TRBV6-6
CDR3 protein: CALAGGANNEQFF
CDR3 DNA: TGTGCCCTTGCCGGGGGCGCTAATAATGAGCAGTTCTTC

D gene: .
J gene: TRBJ2-5
clone size: .
V gene: TRBV19
CDR3 protein: CASSIRVSETQYF
CDR3 DNA: TGTGCCAGTAGTATACGCGTATCTGAGACCCAGTACTTC

D gene: .
J gene: TRBJ2-6
clone size: few
V gene: TRBV9
CDR3 protein: CASSAQTGANVLTF
CDR3 DNA: TGTGCCAGCAGCGCGCAAACCGGGGCCAACGTCCTGACTTTC

D gene: TRBD1
J gene: TRBJ2-3
clone size: .
V gene: TRBV28
CDR3 protein: CASSPRSGQGTDTQYF
CDR3 DNA: TGTGCCAGCAGTCCTAGAAGCGGACAGGGCACAGATACGCAGTATTTT

D gene: .
J gene: TRBJ1-1
clone size: .
V gene: TRBV2
CDR3 protein: CASSEDPIQNTEAFF
CDR3 DNA: TGTGCCAGCAGTGAAGATCCTATACAGAACACTGAAGCTTTCTTT

D gene: .
J gene: TRBJ2-1
clone size: once
V gene: TRBV7-2
CDR3 protein: CASSSGAGSYNEQFF
CDR3 DNA: TGTGCCAGCAGCTCTGGTGCGGGCTCCTACAATGAGCAGTTCTTC

D gene: .
J gene: TRBJ1-3
clone size: .
V gene: TRBV6-6
CDR3 protein: CASALGGRGNTIYF
CDR3 DNA: TGTGCCAGCGCCCTTGGGGGCCGAGGAAACACCATATATTTT

D gene: .
J gene: TRBJ1-5
clone size: .
V gene: TRBV5-4
CDR3 protein: CASSLDGAGYSNQPQHF
CDR3 DNA: TGTGCCAGCAGCTTGGACGGCGCGGGGTATAGCAATCAGCCCCAGCATTTT

D gene: .
J gene: TRBJ1-2
clone size: once
V gene: TRBV6-6
CDR3 protein: CASAPGSSNGYTF
CDR3 DNA: TGTGCCAGCGCGCCGGGGTCTAGCAATGGCTACACCTTC

D gene: TRBD2
J gene: TRBJ2-4
clone size: .
V gene: TRBV4-2
CDR3 protein: CASSQDEVAAGLAKNIQYF
CDR3 DNA: TGTGCCAGCAGCCAAGATGAGGTCGCAGCGGGGCTAGCCAAAAACATTCAGTACTTC

D gene: TRBD2
J gene: TRBJ2-2
clone size: medium-sized
V gene: TRBV9
CDR3 protein: CASTGTNEELFF
CDR3 DNA: TGTGCCAGCACAGGGACTAACGAGGAGCTGTTTTTT

D gene: .
J gene: TRBJ2-7
clone size: .
V gene: TRBV19
CDR3 protein: CASKVQGGYEQYF
CDR3 DNA: TGTGCCAGCAAGGTTCAGGGCGGGTACGAGCAGTACTTC

D gene: TRBD1
J gene: TRBJ1-5
clone size: few
V gene: TRBV6-5
CDR3 protein: CASSLQGNSNQPQHF
CDR3 DNA: TGTGCCAGCAGCCTACAGGGGAATAGCAATCAGCCCCAGCATTTT

D gene: TRBD2
J gene: TRBJ2-3
clone size: .
V gene: TRBV9
CDR3 protein: CASSAGGVTDTQYF
CDR3 DNA: TGTGCCAGCAGCGCGGGGGGGGTCACAGATACGCAGTATTTT

D gene: TRBD2
J gene: TRBJ2-1
clone size: .
V gene: TRBV30
CDR3 protein: CAWSRDSGLAVYNEQFF
CDR3 DNA: TGTGCCTGGAGTCGTGATTCGGGACTAGCAGTCTACAATGAGCAGTTCTTC

D gene: TRBD1
J gene: TRBJ1-2
clone size: .
V gene: TRBV5-1
CDR3 protein: CASSLSGGSGFYGYTF
CDR3 DNA: TGCGCCAGCAGCTTGTCAGGGGGCTCCGGATTCTATGGCTACACCTTC